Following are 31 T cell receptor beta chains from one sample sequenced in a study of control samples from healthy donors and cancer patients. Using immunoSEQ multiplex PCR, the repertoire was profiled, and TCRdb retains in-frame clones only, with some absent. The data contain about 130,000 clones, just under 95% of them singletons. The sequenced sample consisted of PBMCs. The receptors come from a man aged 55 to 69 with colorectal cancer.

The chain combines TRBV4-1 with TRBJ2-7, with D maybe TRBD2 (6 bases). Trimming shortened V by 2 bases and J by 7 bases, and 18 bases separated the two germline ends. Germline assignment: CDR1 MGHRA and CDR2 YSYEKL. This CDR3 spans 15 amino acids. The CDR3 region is CASSQKEGDLREQYF. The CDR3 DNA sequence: TGCGCCAGCAGCCAAAAGGAGGGTGACCTCCGTGAGCAGTACTTC.

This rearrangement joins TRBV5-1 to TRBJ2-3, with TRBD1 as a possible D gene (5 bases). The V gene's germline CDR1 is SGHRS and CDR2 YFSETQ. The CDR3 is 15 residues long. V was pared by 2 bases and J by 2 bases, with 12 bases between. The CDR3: CASSLSLGPTDTQYF. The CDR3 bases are TGCGCCAGCAGCTTATCATTGGGGCCCACAGATACGCAGTATTTT.

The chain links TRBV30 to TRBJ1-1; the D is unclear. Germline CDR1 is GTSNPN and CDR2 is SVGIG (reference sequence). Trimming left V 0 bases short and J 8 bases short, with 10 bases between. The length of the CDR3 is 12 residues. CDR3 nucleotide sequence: TGTGCCTGGAGTGTTGGAGAGTCGGAAGCTTTCTTT. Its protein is CAWSVGESEAFF.

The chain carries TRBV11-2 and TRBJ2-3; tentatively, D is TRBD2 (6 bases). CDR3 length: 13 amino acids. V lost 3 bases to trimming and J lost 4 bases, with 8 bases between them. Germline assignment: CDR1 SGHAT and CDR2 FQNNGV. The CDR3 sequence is CASSLGLADTQYF. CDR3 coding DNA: TGTGCCAGCAGCTTGGGACTGGCAGATACGCAGTATTTT.

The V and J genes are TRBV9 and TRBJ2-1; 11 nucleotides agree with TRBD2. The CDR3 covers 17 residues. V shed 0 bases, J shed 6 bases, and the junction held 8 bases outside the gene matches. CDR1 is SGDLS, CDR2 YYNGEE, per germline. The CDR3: CASSVAGSGGVRNEQFF. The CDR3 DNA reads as TGTGCCAGCAGCGTAGCTGGTAGCGGGGGGGTTCGCAATGAGCAGTTCTTC.

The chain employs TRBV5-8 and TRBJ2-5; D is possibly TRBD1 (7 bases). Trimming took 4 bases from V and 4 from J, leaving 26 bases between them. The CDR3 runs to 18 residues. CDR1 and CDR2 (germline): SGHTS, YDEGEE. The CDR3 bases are TGTGCCAGCAGCAGGGGCAGGGGGGCGCTAGCCCCCCCAGAGACCCAGTACTTC. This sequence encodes CASSRGRGALAPPETQYF.

The CDR3 loop reads CASSSVRANSSYEQYF. The CDR3 DNA reads TGTGCCAGCAGCTCCGTCAGGGCAAACAGCTCCTACGAGCAGTACTTC. The chain joins TRBV7-9 to TRBJ2-7, with D perhaps TRBD1 (5 bases). Germline values: CDR1 SEHNR, CDR2 FQNEAQ (reference sequence). The V end was cut by 4 bases, the J end by 0 bases, with 16 bases between. CDR3 length equals 16 residues.

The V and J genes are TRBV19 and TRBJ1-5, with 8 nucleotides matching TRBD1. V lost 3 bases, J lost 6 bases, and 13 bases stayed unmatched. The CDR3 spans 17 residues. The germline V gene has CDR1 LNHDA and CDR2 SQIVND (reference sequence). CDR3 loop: CASSMGGPQGVFQPQHF. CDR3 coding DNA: TGTGCCAGTAGTATGGGGGGGCCACAGGGGGTTTTTCAGCCCCAGCATTTT.

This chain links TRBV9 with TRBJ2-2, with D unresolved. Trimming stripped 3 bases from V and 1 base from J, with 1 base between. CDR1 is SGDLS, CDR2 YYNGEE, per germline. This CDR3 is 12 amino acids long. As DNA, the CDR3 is TGTGCCAGCAGCGAGAACACCGGGGAGCTGTTTTTT. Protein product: CASSENTGELFF.

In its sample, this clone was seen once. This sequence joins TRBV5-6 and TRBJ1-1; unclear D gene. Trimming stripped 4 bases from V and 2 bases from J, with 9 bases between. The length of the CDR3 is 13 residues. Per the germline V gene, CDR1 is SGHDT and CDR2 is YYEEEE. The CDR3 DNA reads TGTGCCAGCAGCCGTCGGGGAAACACTGAAGCTTTCTTT. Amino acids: CASSRRGNTEAFF. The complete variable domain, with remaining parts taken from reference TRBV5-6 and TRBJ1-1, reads DAGVTQSPTHLIKTRGQQVTLRCSPKSGHDTVSWYQQALGQGPQFIFQYYEEEERQRGNFPDRFSGHQFPNYSSELNVNALLLGDSALYLCASSRRGNTEAFFGQGTRLTVV.

In DNA, the CDR3 is TGTGCCAGCAGCCACGGGGGGGCTGGAAACACCATATATTTT. This codes for CASSHGGAGNTIYF. The chain carries TRBV3-1 (or the pseudogene TRBV3-2) and TRBJ1-3; maybe TRBD1 (5 bases). The V gene's germline CDR1 is LGHDT and CDR2 YNNKEL (reference sequence). The CDR3 length is 14 residues. Trimming took 3 bases from V and 2 from J, leaving 8 bases between them.

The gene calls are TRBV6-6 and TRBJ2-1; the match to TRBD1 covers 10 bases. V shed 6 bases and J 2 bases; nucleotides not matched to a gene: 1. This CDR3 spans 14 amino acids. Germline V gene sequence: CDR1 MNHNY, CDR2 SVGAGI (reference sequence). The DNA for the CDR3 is TGTGCCAGCAGGGGGACAGGGGCCTACAATGAGCAGTTCTTC. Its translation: CASRGTGAYNEQFF.

DNA for the CDR3: TGTGCCAGCAGCCGGAAAGGGGACACTGAAGCTTTCTTT. Translated, it gives CASSRKGDTEAFF. The V call is TRBV3-1 (or the pseudogene TRBV3-2), the J call TRBJ1-1, with D possibly being TRBD1 (5 bases). This CDR3 spans 13 amino acids. Germline lookup yields CDR1 LGHDT and CDR2 YNNKEL (reference sequence). Between the trimmed V and J ends, which lost 4 bases and 3 bases, there was a span of 9 bases.

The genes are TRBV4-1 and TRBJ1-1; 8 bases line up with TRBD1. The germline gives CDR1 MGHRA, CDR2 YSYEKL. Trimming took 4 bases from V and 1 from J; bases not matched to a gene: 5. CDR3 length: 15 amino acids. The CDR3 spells CASSPLQGENTEAFF. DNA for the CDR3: TGCGCCAGCAGCCCCTTACAGGGGGAGAACACTGAAGCTTTCTTT.

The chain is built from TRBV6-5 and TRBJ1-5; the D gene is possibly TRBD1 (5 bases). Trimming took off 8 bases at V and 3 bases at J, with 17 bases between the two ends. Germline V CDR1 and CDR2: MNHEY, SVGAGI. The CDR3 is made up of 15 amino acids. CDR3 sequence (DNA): TGTGCCAGCCTCGGGGCCCACGGGAACAATCAGCCCCAGCATTTT. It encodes CASLGAHGNNQPQHF.

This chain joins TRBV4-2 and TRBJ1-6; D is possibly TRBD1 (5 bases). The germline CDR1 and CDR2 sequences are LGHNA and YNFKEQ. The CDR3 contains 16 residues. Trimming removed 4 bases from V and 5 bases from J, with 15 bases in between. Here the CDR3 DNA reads TGTGCCAGCAGCCCGTGGGGGGGAGTGGATAATTCACCCCTCCACTTT. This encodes CASSPWGGVDNSPLHF.

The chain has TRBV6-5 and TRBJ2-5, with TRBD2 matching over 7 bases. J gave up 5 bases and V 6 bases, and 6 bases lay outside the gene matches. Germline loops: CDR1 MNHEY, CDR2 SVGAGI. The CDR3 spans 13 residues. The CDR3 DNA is TGTGCCAGCAGACCCAGCGGGGTGGAGACCCAGTACTTC. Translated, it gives CASRPSGVETQYF.

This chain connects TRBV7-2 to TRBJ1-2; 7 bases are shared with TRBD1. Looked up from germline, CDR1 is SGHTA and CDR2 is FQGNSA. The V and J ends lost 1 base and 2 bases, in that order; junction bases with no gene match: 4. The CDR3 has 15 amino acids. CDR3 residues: CASSLVPGQNYGYTF. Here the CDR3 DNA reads TGTGCCAGCAGCTTAGTCCCGGGACAGAACTATGGCTACACCTTC. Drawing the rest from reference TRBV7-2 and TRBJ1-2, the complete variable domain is GAGVSQSPSNKVTEKGKDVELRCDPISGHTALYWYRQSLGQGLEFLIYFQGNSAPDKSGLPSDRFSAERTGGSVSTLTIQRTQQEDSAVYLCASSLVPGQNYGYTFGSGTRLTVV.

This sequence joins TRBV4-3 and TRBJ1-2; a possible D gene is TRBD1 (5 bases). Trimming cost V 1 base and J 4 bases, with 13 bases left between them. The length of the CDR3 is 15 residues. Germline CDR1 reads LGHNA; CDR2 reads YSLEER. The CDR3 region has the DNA TGCGCCAGCAGCCAAGGCGGGACTGCCCTCTATGGCTACACCTTC. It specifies CASSQGGTALYGYTF.

CDR3 coding DNA: TGTGCCAGCAGTTATGGAGCGGGGAGCCAAGAGACCCAGTACTTC. Residues: CASSYGAGSQETQYF. The chain uses TRBV6-2 or TRBV6-3 and TRBJ2-5; 7 bases agree with TRBD2. The CDR3 sequence is 15 residues long. Trimming removed 3 bases from V and 1 base from J; junction bases left unmatched: 5. Germline V gene sequence: CDR1 MNHEY, CDR2 SVGEGT.

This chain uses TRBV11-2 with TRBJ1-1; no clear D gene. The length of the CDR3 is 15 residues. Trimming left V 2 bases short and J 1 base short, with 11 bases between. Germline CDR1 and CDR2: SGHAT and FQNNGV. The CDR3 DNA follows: TGTGCCAGCAGCTTACAAAGGGTAGGGAACACTGAAGCTTTCTTT. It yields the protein CASSLQRVGNTEAFF.

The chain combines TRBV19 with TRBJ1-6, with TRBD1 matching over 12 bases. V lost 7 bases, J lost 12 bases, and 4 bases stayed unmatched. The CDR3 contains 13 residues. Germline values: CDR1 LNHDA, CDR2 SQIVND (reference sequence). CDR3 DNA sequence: TGTGCCAGTATGGGACAGGGGGCAAGACCCCTCCACTTT. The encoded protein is CASMGQGARPLHF.

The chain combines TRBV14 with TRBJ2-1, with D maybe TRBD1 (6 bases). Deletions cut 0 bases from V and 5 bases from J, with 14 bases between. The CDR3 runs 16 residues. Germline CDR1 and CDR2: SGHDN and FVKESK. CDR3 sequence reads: CASSQDRRTDHNEQFF. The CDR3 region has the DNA TGTGCCAGCAGCCAAGATCGTCGGACAGATCACAATGAGCAGTTCTTC.

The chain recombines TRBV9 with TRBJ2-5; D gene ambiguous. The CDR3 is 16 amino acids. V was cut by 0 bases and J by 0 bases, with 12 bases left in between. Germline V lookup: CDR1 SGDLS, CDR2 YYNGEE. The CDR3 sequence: CASSVALGANQETQYF. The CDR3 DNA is TGTGCCAGCAGCGTAGCTTTAGGAGCCAACCAAGAGACCCAGTACTTC.

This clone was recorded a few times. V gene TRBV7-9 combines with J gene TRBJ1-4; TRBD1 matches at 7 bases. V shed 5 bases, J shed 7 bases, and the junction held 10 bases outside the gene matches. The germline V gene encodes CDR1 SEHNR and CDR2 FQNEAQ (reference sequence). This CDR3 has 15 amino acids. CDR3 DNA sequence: TGTGCCAGCAGCGCAGGGGGAGAGGACTTTGAAAAACTGTTTTTT. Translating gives CASSAGGEDFEKLFF. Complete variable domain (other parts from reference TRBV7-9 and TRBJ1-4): DTGVSQNPRHKITKRGQNVTFRCDPISEHNRLYWYRQTLGQGPEFLTYFQNEAQLEKSRLLSDRFSAERPKGSFSTLEIQRTEQGDSAMYLCASSAGGEDFEKLFFGSGTQLSVL.

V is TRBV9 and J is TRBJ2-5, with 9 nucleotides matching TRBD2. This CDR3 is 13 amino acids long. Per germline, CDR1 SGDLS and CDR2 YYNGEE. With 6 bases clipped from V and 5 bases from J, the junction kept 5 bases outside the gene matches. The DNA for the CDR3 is TGTGCCAGCACCGGGACTAGCTCGGAGACCCAGTACTTC. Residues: CASTGTSSETQYF.

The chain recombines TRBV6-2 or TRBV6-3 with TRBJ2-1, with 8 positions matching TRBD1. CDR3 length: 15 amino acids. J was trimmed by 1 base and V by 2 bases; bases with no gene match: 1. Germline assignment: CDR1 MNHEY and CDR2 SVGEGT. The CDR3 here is CASSYGDRSYNEQFF. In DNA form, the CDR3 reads TGTGCCAGCAGTTACGGGGACAGGTCCTACAATGAGCAGTTCTTC.

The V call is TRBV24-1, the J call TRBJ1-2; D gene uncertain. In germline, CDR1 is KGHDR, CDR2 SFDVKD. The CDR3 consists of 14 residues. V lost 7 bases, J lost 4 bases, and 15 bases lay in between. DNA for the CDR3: TGTGCCACCAGCGGCCGGACGGACCCCTATGGCTACACCTTC. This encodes CATSGRTDPYGYTF.

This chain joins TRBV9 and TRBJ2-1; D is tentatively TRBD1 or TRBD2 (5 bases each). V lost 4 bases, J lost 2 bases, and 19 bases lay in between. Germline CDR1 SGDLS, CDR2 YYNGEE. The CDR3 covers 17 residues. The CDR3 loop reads CASSPTIGTNPYNEQFF. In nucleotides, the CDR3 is TGTGCCAGCAGCCCTACCATAGGGACCAACCCCTACAATGAGCAGTTCTTC.

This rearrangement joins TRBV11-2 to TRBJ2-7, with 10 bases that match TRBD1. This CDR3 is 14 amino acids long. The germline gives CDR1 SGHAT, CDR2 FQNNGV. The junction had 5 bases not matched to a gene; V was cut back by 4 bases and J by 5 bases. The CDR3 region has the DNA TGTGCCAGCAGCTACCGACAGGGGGCCCACGAGCAGTACTTC. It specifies CASSYRQGAHEQYF.

The CDR3 is CASSEQGGLSYGYTF. DNA of the CDR3: TGTGCCAGCAGTGAACAAGGGGGATTGAGCTATGGCTACACCTTC. The chain couples TRBV6-1 to TRBJ1-2, with D tentatively TRBD1 (6 bases). In germline, CDR1 is MNHNS, CDR2 SASEGT. Trimming removed 2 bases at V and 4 bases at J, with 14 bases between. This CDR3 comprises 15 residues.